This is a list of T cell receptor beta chains from one sample in a study of blood T cell repertoires in COVID-19. The method was immunoSEQ multiplex PCR; TCRdb's version includes in-frame clones alone and lacks a portion of them. The table has 290,000 or so clones, around 85% seen once; the top ten hold 5.1%. Sequenced material: peripheral blood. The receptors shown here come from a man over 45 with active or convalescent COVID-19. Both conserved end residues are part of each CDR3. Each record gives: D gene, V gene, clone size, J gene, CDR3 protein, CDR3 DNA. A D gene is named only where the DNA matches it firmly. Clone size is not always given. Where it is, it says once, few, many or a class for expanded clones.

TRBD1,TRBV29-1,-,TRBJ2-5,CSVKRSRGQGETQYF,TGCAGCGTTAAACGAAGTAGGGGACAGGGGGAGACCCAGTACTTC
-,TRBV12-3/TRBV12-4,once,TRBJ2-1,CASSFPGNEQFF,TGTGCCAGCAGTTTCCCAGGGAATGAGCAGTTCTTC
TRBD2,TRBV11-2,-,TRBJ2-7,CASSPIAGAYEQYF,TGTGCCAGCAGCCCAATAGCGGGAGCCTACGAGCAGTACTTC
TRBD2,TRBV20-1,-,TRBJ2-1,CSASSSGSYNEQFF,TGCAGTGCTAGTAGTAGCGGGAGCTACAATGAGCAGTTCTTC
-,TRBV23-1,-,TRBJ1-6,CASSLEEPKSPLHF,TGCGCCAGCAGCCTGGAGGAACCAAAGTCACCCCTCCACTTT
-,TRBV6-2/TRBV6-3,-,TRBJ2-5,CASSALPQETQYF,TGTGCCAGCAGTGCACTACCCCAAGAGACCCAGTACTTC
-,TRBV9,-,TRBJ2-3,CASSPFTDTQYF,TGTGCCAGCAGCCCATTCACAGATACGCAGTATTTT
TRBD2,TRBV28,-,TRBJ2-1,CASSSPAGGPLYNEQFF,TGTGCCAGCAGTTCTCCAGCGGGAGGGCCTCTCTACAATGAGCAGTTCTTC
TRBD2,TRBV7-3,-,TRBJ2-1,CASSYSGASSYNEQFF,TGTGCCAGCAGTTATAGCGGGGCTAGCTCCTACAATGAGCAGTTCTTC
TRBD2,TRBV7-9,-,TRBJ2-1,CASSMTWGTSGIYNEQFF,TGTGCCAGCAGTATGACCTGGGGGACTAGCGGGATCTACAATGAGCAGTTCTTC
-,TRBV19,-,TRBJ1-5,CASSTPRVSNQPQHF,TGTGCCAGTAGTACCCCCAGGGTTAGCAATCAGCCCCAGCATTTT
TRBD1,TRBV10-3,once,TRBJ1-6,CAIRQGGSPLHF,TGTGCCATCAGACAGGGGGGTTCACCCCTCCACTTT
-,TRBV27,-,TRBJ2-7,CASRTWSSVAGVEEQYF,TGTGCCAGCAGGACCTGGTCGTCGGTAGCCGGGGTAGAAGAGCAGTACTTC
-,TRBV7-2,-,TRBJ2-7,CASSYIFNEQYF,TGTGCCAGCAGCTATATATTTAACGAGCAGTACTTC
-,TRBV27,-,TRBJ1-1,CASSLSPRVRNTEAFF,TGTGCCAGCAGTTTAAGCCCCAGGGTTAGGAACACTGAAGCTTTCTTT
-,TRBV19,-,TRBJ1-5,CASSRTLYSNQPQHF,TGTGCCAGTAGTAGGACACTCTATAGCAATCAGCCCCAGCATTTT
TRBD1,TRBV19,-,TRBJ1-2,CASSIGTGYGYTF,TGTGCCAGTAGTATAGGGACAGGGTATGGCTACACCTTC
-,TRBV5-6,-,TRBJ1-1,CASSLAFAGPLNTEAFF,TGTGCCAGCAGCTTGGCCTTTGCGGGGCCGCTAAACACTGAAGCTTTCTTT
-,TRBV30,-,TRBJ2-1,CAWSQGSEQFF,TGTGCCTGGAGTCAGGGGTCCGAGCAGTTCTTC
-,TRBV7-2,-,TRBJ2-3,CASSPLKGRGFTDTQYF,TGTGCCAGCAGCCCCCTGAAGGGCAGGGGATTCACAGATACGCAGTATTTT
TRBD1,TRBV27,-,TRBJ2-3,CASGQVTDTQYF,TGTGCCAGCGGACAGGTCACAGATACGCAGTATTTT
-,TRBV5-4,-,TRBJ1-2,CASSTGLDYGYTF,TGTGCCAGTTCAACAGGGTTAGACTATGGCTACACCTTC
-,TRBV12-3/TRBV12-4,few,TRBJ1-2,CASTIGQNYGYTF,TGTGCCAGCACCATCGGACAGAACTATGGCTACACCTTC
-,TRBV2,-,TRBJ2-4,CASSPTVGRAKNIQYF,TGTGCCAGCAGCCCGACCGTTGGGAGGGCCAAAAACATTCAGTACTTC
-,TRBV5-1,-,TRBJ1-1,CATSTDMNTEAFF,TGCGCCACCTCGACAGACATGAACACTGAAGCTTTCTTT
-,TRBV19,-,TRBJ1-5,CASSIATGSNQPQHF,TGTGCCAGTAGTATTGCGACAGGTTCCAATCAGCCCCAGCATTTT
TRBD2,TRBV7-2,-,TRBJ2-2,CASSLGLAGTGELFF,TGTGCCAGCAGCTTGGGCCTAGCGGGCACCGGGGAGCTGTTTTTT
-,TRBV29-1,few,TRBJ1-1,CSVDATGSGTEAFF,TGCAGCGTCGACGCCACAGGTAGCGGCACTGAAGCTTTCTTT
TRBD1,TRBV5-6,-,TRBJ2-7,CASSWDRYPYEQYF,TGTGCCAGCAGCTGGGACAGGTACCCCTACGAGCAGTACTTC
-,TRBV30,-,TRBJ1-1,CALGRGYTEAFF,TGTGCCTTAGGAAGGGGGTACACTGAAGCTTTCTTT
-,TRBV6-5,-,TRBJ1-1,CASRSEALNTEAFF,TGTGCCAGCCGATCCGAGGCCCTGAACACTGAAGCTTTCTTT
-,TRBV28,-,TRBJ1-5,CASSSEAYSNQPQHF,TGTGCCAGCAGTTCCGAGGCCTATAGCAATCAGCCCCAGCATTTT
-,TRBV11-2,-,TRBJ2-1,CASSFWLRELGNEQFF,TGTGCCAGCAGCTTTTGGTTAAGGGAGCTCGGGAATGAGCAGTTCTTC
-,TRBV4-1,-,TRBJ2-5,CASSHVQMETQYF,TGCGCCAGCAGCCACGTTCAGATGGAGACCCAGTACTTC
TRBD1,TRBV5-1,-,TRBJ1-3,CASSLEGANGNTIYF,TGCGCCAGCAGCTTGGAGGGGGCAAATGGAAACACCATATATTTT
TRBD2,TRBV25-1,-,TRBJ2-1,CASSVAGAGEQFF,TGTGCCAGCAGTGTGGCGGGAGCGGGTGAGCAGTTCTTC
-,TRBV4-3,-,TRBJ2-2,CASSSYGSNTGELFF,TGCGCCAGCAGCAGCTACGGGTCGAACACCGGGGAGCTGTTTTTT
-,TRBV19,-,TRBJ2-1,CAPEGDWTYNEQFF,TGTGCCCCTGAGGGAGATTGGACCTACAATGAGCAGTTCTTC
-,TRBV18,-,TRBJ2-3,CASSRNPGTSSTDTQYF,TGTGCCAGCTCACGTAACCCAGGGACTTCTAGCACAGATACGCAGTATTTT
TRBD1,TRBV10-3,-,TRBJ1-1,CAIRDRDTEAFF,TGTGCCATCCGGGACAGGGACACTGAAGCTTTCTTT
-,TRBV7-3,-,TRBJ1-1,CASSLPGSTEAFF,TGTGCCAGCAGCTTACCGGGGAGCACTGAAGCTTTCTTT
-,TRBV2,-,TRBJ1-6,CASSEALPGALHF,TGTGCCAGCAGTGAAGCGCTTCCCGGGGCCCTCCACTTT
-,TRBV28,-,TRBJ2-1,CASQYTETYNEQFF,TGTGCCAGCCAGTACACCGAAACCTACAATGAGCAGTTCTTC
-,TRBV28,-,TRBJ1-5,CASSLGQGLRNQPQHF,TGTGCCAGCAGTTTAGGGCAGGGACTTCGCAATCAGCCCCAGCATTTT
TRBD1,TRBV24-1,-,TRBJ2-1,CATSDTSSGRGSEQFF,TGTGCCACCAGTGATACCTCATCGGGCAGGGGGAGTGAGCAGTTCTTC
TRBD2,TRBV3-1/TRBV3-2,-,TRBJ2-2,CASSQDRLAISRELFF,TGTGCCAGCAGCCAAGATAGACTAGCAATCAGCCGGGAGCTGTTTTTT